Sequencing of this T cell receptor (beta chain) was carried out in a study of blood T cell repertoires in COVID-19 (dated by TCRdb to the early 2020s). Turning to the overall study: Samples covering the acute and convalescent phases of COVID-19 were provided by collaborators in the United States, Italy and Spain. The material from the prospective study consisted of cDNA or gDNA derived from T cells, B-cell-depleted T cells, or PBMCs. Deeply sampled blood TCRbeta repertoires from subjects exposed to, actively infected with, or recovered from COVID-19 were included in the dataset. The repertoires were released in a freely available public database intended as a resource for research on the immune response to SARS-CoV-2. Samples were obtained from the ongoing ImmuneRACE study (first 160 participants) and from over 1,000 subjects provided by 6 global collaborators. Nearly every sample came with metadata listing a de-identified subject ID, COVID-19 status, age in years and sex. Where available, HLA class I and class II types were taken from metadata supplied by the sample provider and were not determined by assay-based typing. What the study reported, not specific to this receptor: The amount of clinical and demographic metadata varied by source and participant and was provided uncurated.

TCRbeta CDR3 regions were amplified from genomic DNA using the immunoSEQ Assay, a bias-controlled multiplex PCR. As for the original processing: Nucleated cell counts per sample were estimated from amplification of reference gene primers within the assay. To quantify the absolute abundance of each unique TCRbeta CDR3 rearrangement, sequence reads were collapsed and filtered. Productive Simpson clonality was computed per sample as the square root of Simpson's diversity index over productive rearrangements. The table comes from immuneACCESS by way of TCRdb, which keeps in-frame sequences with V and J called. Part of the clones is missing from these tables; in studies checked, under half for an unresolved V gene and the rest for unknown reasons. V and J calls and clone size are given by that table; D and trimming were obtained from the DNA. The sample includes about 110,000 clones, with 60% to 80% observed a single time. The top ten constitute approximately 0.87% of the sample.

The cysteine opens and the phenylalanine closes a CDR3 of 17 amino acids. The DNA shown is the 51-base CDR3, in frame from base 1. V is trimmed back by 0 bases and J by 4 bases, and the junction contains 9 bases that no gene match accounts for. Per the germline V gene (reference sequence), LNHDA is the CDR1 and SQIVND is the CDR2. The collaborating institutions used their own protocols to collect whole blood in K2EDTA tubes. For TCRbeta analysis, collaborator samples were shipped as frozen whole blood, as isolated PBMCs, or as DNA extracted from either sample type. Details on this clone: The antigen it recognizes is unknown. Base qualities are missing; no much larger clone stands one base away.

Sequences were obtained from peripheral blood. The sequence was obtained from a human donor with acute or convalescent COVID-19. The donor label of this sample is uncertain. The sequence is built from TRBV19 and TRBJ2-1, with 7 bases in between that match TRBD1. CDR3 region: CASSIDPRGLRYNEQFF. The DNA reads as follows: TGTGCCAGTAGTATAGATCCGAGGGGGCTACGTTACAATGAGCAGTTCTTC.